The 2 T cell receptor beta chains given below trace back to one sample, sequenced in a study of early T cells in non-severe SARS-CoV-2 infection. In TCRdb, the 5' RACE reads were re-called with MiXCR into one record per CDR3 protein. The sample carries roughly 70,000 distinct CDR3 sequences, about 12% recorded once. Sequenced sample: whole blood. The receptor set was obtained from an adult who was a healthcare worker with PCR-confirmed SARS-CoV-2 infection or an uninfected control (not recorded which).

The chain links TRBV11-2 to TRBJ1-6, with a possible D match to TRBD1 (5 bases). With 5 bases removed from V and 6 bases from J, the gap between germline ends came to 11 bases. The length of the CDR3 is 14 residues. In germline, CDR1 is SGHAT, CDR2 FQNNGV. The CDR3, as DNA: TGTGCCAGCAGCCCGGGACGGGTTAATTCACCCCTCCACTTT. Its translation: CASSPGRVNSPLHF.

A few counts support this clonotype. This rearrangement joins TRBV5-5 to TRBJ1-2, with 7 bases lining up with TRBD1. The CDR3 loop spans 13 amino acids. Germline lookup yields CDR1 SGHKS and CDR2 YYEKEE (reference sequence). The V segment lost 1 base and the J segment 5 bases; nucleotides outside the gene matches: 2. The CDR3 bases are TGTGCCAGCAGCTTGCCGGGACAGTATGGCTACACCTTC. Its translation is CASSLPGQYGYTF.